The rows below give T cell receptor beta chains drawn from one sample of a study of shared clonotypes between healthy human individuals. Sequenced by immunoSEQ multiplex PCR; TCRdb stores in-frame clones only, minus some. The table has 2 million to 3 million clones, 93% seen once; the top ten hold roughly 0.36%. Sequencing was done on a sample of naive CD4+ T cells from PBMCs. These receptors originate from a young man in good health. Some clones in this sample may be carry-over from other donors' samples. Both conserved end residues are part of each CDR3. The D gene is left open where the match is weak. Size is stated for part of the rows, as once, few or many counts, or as a class when the clone is expanded.

j_call clone_size d_call v_call cdr3_nt cdr3_aa
TRBJ2-7 once TRBD2 TRBV30 TGTGCCTGGAGTCGGGGACTAGCCTACGAGCAGTACTTC CAWSRGLAYEQYF
TRBJ2-3 . . TRBV2 TGTGCCAGCAAAACCGGGACACTTAGCACAGATACGCAGTATTTT CASKTGTLSTDTQYF
TRBJ2-7 . . TRBV7-8 TGTGCCAGCAGCTTATGGCCGAGATACGAGCAGTACTTC CASSLWPRYEQYF
TRBJ1-5 . . TRBV19 TGTGCCAGTAGTAGGGGGCAGGGTGCGCAGCCCCAGCATTTT CASSRGQGAQPQHF
TRBJ2-1 . . TRBV4-3 TGCGCCAGCAGCCAAGTGGGGGACTCCTACAATGAGCAGTTCTTC CASSQVGDSYNEQFF
TRBJ2-1 . TRBD1 TRBV28 TGTGCCAGCAGTTGGACAGGGGGCCGTGAGCAGTTCTTC CASSWTGGREQFF
TRBJ2-3 . . TRBV7-2 TGTGCCAGCAGCTCCGGCAGGGTGAACACAGATACGCAGTATTTT CASSSGRVNTDTQYF
TRBJ2-5 . . TRBV7-3 TGTGCCAGCAGCTACCGCTCGGGGGTGCAGACCCAGTACTTC CASSYRSGVQTQYF
TRBJ1-2 . . TRBV28 TGTGCCAGCAGTTCTAGGGTCGGGGAAGGCTACACCTTC CASSSRVGEGYTF
TRBJ2-2 . . TRBV2 TGTGCCAGCAGTTACAGGGTGAGCTCCGGGGAGCTGTTTTTT CASSYRVSSGELFF
TRBJ1-1 . . TRBV7-9 TGTGCCAGCAGCGCGCCCCCCCTAGGGGCGCGGGACACTGAAGCTTTCTTT CASSAPPLGARDTEAFF
TRBJ1-4 . . TRBV9 TGTGCCAGCAGCCCCCTAGGGGGTGCAACTAATGAAAAACTGTTTTTT CASSPLGGATNEKLFF
TRBJ2-7 . TRBD1 TRBV19 TGTGCCAGTTCGGACAGGGGACTTTCCGAGCAGTACTTC CASSDRGLSEQYF
TRBJ2-5 . TRBD1 TRBV18 TGTGCCAGCTCACCATCGAGGGGGCTGGAGACCCAGTACTTC CASSPSRGLETQYF
TRBJ2-7 . . TRBV5-1 TGCGCCAGCAGCTTGGGATTAGGCTCCTACGAGCAGTACTTC CASSLGLGSYEQYF
TRBJ2-1 . TRBD2 TRBV30 TGTGCCTGGAGTAGAACTAGCGGGAGCCTCAATGAGCAGTTCTTC CAWSRTSGSLNEQFF
TRBJ1-1 . . TRBV18 TGTGCCAGCTCACCACCGACGGGGGGCGATCACACTGAAGCTTTCTTT CASSPPTGGDHTEAFF
TRBJ2-2 . . TRBV18 TGTGCCAGCTCACCATCGGGCCGTGAGCTGTTTTTT CASSPSGRELFF
TRBJ2-5 . . TRBV6-1 TGTGCCAGCAGAATACAGCCTTCCCAAGAGACCCAGTACTTC CASRIQPSQETQYF
TRBJ2-3 . . TRBV21-1 TGTGCCAGCAGCAACCGACTAGCGGGAGGAGAGGGGGCAGATACGCAGTATTTT CASSNRLAGGEGADTQYF